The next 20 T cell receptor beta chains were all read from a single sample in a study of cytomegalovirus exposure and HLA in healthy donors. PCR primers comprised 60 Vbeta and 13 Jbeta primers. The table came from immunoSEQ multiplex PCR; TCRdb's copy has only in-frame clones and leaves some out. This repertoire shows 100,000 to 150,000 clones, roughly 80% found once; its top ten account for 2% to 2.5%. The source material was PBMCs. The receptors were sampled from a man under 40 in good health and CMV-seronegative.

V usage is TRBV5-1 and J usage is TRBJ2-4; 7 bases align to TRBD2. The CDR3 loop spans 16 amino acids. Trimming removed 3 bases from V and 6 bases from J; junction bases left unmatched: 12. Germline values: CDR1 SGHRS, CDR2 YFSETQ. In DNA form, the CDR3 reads TGCGCCAGCAGCTGGGTGGGCGGGGGACGAGGAAACATTCAGTACTTC. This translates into CASSWVGGGRGNIQYF.

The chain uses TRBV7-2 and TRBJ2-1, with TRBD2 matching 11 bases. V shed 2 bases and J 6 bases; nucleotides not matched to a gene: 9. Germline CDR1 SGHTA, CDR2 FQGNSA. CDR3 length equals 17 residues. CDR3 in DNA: TGTGCCAGCAGCTTAATTCGGGCTAGCGGGGGGCTCAATGAGCAGTTCTTC. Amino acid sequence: CASSLIRASGGLNEQFF.

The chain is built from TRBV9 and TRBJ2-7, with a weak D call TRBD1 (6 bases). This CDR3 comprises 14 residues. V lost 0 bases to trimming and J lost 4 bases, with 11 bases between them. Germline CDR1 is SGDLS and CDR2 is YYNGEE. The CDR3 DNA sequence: TGTGCCAGCAGCGTAGGGGACAAGACGTACGAGCAGTACTTC. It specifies CASSVGDKTYEQYF.

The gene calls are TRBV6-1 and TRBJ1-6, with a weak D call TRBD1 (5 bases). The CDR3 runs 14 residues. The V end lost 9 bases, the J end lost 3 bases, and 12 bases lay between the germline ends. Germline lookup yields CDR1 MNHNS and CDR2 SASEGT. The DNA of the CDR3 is TGTGCCAGTCCCCGACAGTACTATAATTCACCCCTCCACTTT. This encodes CASPRQYYNSPLHF.

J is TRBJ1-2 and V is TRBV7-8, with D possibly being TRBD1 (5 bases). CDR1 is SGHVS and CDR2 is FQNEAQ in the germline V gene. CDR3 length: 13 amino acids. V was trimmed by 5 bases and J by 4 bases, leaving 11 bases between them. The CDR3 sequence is CASSETVSYGYTF. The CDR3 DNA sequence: TGTGCCAGCAGCGAGACAGTCAGCTATGGCTACACCTTC.

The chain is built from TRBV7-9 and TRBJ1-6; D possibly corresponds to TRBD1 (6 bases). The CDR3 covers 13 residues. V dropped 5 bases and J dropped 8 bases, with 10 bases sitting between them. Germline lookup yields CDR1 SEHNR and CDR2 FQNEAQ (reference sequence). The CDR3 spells CASSTRQDSPLHF. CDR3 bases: TGTGCCAGCAGCACAAGACAGGATTCACCCCTCCACTTT.

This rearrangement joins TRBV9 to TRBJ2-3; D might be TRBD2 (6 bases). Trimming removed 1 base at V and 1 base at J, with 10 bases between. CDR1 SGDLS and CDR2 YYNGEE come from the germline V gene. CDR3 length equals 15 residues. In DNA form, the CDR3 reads TGTGCCAGCAGCGTACTAGGCGGGGGCACAGATACGCAGTATTTT. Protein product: CASSVLGGGTDTQYF.

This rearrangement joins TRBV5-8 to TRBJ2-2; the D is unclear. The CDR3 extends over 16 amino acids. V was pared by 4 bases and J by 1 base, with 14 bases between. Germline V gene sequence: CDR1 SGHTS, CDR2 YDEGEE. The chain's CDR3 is CASSVHWLMNTGELFF. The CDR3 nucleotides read TGTGCCAGCAGCGTCCATTGGCTGATGAACACCGGGGAGCTGTTTTTT.

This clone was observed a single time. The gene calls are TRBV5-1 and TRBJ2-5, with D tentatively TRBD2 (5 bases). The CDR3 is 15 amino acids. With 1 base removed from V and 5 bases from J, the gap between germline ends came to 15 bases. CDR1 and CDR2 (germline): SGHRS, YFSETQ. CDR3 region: CASSLKPGNYETQYF. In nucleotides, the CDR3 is TGCGCCAGCAGCTTGAAACCGGGAAATTATGAGACCCAGTACTTC.

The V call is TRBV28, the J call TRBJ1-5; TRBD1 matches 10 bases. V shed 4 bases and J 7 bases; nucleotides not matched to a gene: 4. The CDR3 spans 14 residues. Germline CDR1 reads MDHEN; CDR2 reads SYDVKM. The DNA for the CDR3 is TGTGCCAGCAGTTCCGGGACAGGGGCACAGCCCCAGCATTTT. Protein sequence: CASSSGTGAQPQHF.

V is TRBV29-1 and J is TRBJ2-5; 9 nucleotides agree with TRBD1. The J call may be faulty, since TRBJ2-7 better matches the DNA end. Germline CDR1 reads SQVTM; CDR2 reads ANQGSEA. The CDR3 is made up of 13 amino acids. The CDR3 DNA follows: TGCAGCGTTGAGGGGGGACAGGGTGGCGAGCAGTACTTC. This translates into CSVEGGQGGEQYF.

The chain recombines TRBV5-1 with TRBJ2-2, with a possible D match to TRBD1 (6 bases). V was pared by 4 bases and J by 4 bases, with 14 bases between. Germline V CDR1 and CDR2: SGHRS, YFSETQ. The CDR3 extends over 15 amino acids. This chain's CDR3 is CASSQDQGFTGELFF. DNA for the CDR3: TGCGCCAGCAGCCAGGATCAGGGGTTCACCGGGGAGCTGTTTTTT. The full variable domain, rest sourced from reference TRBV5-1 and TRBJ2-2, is KAGVTQTPRYLIKTRGQQVTLSCSPISGHRSVSWYQQTPGQGLQFLFEYFSETQRNKGNFPGRFSGRQFSNSRSEMNVSTLELGDSALYLCASSQDQGFTGELFFGEGSRLTVL.

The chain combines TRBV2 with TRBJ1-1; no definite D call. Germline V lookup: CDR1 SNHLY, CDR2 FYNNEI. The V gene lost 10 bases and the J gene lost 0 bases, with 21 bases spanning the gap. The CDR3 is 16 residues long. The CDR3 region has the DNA TGTGCCAATGTCCCCGGGTCTGGTTTTGTGAACACTGAAGCTTTCTTT. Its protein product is CANVPGSGFVNTEAFF.

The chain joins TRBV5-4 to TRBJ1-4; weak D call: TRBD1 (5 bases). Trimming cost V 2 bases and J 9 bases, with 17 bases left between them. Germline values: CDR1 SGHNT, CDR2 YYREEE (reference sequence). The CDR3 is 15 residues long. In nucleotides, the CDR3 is TGTGCCAGCAGCTTCGGCCGGGACTCCTCGAAAAAACTGTTTTTT. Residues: CASSFGRDSSKKLFF.

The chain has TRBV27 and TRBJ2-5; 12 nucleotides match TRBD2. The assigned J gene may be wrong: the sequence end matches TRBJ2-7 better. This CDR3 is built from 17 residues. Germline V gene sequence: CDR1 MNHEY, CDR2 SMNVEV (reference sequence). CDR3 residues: CASSLGLAGYGSYEQYF. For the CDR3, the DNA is TGTGCCAGCAGTTTGGGACTAGCGGGTTACGGCTCCTACGAGCAGTACTTC.

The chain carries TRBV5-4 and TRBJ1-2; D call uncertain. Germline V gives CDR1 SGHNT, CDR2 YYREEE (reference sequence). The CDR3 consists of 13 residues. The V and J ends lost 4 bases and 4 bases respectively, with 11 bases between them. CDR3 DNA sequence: TGTGCCAGCAGCCAAACAGAGGGCTATGGCTACACCTTC. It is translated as CASSQTEGYGYTF.

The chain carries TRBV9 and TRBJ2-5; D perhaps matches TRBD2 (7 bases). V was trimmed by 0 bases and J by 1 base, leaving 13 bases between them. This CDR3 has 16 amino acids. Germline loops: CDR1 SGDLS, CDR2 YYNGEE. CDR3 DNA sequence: TGTGCCAGCAGCGTAGGGGGCCGGGGGGCCCAAGAGACCCAGTACTTC. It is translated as CASSVGGRGAQETQYF.

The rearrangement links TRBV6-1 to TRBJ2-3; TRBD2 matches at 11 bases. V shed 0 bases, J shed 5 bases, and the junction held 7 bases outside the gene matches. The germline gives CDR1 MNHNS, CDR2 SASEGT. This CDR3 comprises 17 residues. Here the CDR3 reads CASSEAGGLAGGDTQYF. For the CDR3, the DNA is TGTGCCAGCAGTGAAGCGGGAGGGCTAGCGGGGGGAGATACGCAGTATTTT.

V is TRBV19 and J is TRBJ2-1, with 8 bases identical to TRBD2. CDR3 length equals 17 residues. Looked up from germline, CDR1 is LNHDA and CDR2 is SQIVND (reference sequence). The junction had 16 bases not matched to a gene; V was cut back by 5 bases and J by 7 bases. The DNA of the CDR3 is TGTGCCAGTAGTGGGACCCACCGAGCGGGGGATAAAAATGAGCAGTTCTTC. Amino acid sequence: CASSGTHRAGDKNEQFF.

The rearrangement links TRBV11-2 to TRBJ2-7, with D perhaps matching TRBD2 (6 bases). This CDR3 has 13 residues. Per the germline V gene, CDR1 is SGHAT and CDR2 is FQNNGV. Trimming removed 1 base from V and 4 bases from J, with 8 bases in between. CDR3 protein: CASSLGEVYEQYF. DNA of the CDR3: TGTGCCAGCAGCTTAGGGGAGGTTTACGAGCAGTACTTC.